Shown below are 19 T cell receptor beta chains from a single sample sequenced in a study of T cell responses to AZD1222 COVID-19 vaccine. Measured with immunoSEQ multiplex PCR; TCRdb has only the in-frame clones, and not every one. Seen here are around 130,000 clones, more than 85% observed once, and the top ten hold under 2%. Sequenced material: peripheral blood, taken 28 days after the second AZD1222 dose. These receptor sequences come from an adult who received the AZD1222 COVID-19 vaccine.

The chain links TRBV7-9 to TRBJ2-2; 8 nucleotides align to TRBD1. Germline trimming cut 2 bases from V and 3 bases from J; bases unmatched to any gene: 2. The length of the CDR3 is 15 residues. Germline CDR1 and CDR2: SEHNR and FQNEAQ (reference sequence). CDR3 sequence (DNA): TGTGCCAGCAGCTTACAGGGGGCGGACACCGGGGAGCTGTTTTTT. Amino acid sequence: CASSLQGADTGELFF.

The rearrangement joins TRBV6-5 to TRBJ2-7; D is possibly TRBD1 or TRBD2 (6 bases each). The CDR3 has 16 residues. The V end was cut by 0 bases, the J end by 2 bases, with 14 bases between. In germline, CDR1 is MNHEY, CDR2 SVGAGI. CDR3 amino acids: CASSYSRPRGPYEQYF. CDR3 sequence (DNA): TGTGCCAGCAGTTACTCGAGACCCCGGGGGCCCTACGAGCAGTACTTC.

The CDR3 protein is CASSFGWRETQYF. The CDR3 nucleotides are TGTGCCAGCAGTTTCGGATGGAGAGAGACCCAGTACTTC. This chain links TRBV27 with TRBJ2-5; D ambiguous. V dropped 3 bases and J dropped 4 bases, with 9 bases sitting between them. Germline V gene sequence: CDR1 MNHEY, CDR2 SMNVEV (reference sequence). This CDR3 contains 13 residues.

The V call is TRBV6-1, the J call TRBJ1-2; tentative D call: TRBD1 (6 bases). CDR1 is MNHNS and CDR2 is SASEGT in the germline V gene. Between the trimmed V and J ends, which lost 2 bases and 2 bases, there was a span of 9 bases. The CDR3 sequence is 14 residues long. For the CDR3, the DNA is TGTGCCAGCAGTGAATGGACAGCAAACTATGGCTACACCTTC. This sequence encodes CASSEWTANYGYTF.

The chain employs TRBV19 and TRBJ1-5; 7 bases agree with TRBD1. Germline CDR1 is LNHDA and CDR2 is SQIVND (reference sequence). Trimming removed 10 bases from V and 5 bases from J; junction bases left unmatched: 8. The CDR3 has 13 residues. In nucleotides, the CDR3 is TGTGCCACTGAGGAAACAGGGGATCAGCCCCAGCATTTT. This codes for CATEETGDQPQHF.

The CDR3, as DNA: TGTGCCAGCAGATCAAGGGAGACCCAGTACTTC. Its protein is CASRSRETQYF. The chain carries TRBV7-9 and TRBJ2-5, with unresolved D. V lost 6 bases to trimming and J lost 5 bases, with 7 bases between them. The CDR3 is 11 amino acids. Germline CDR1 and CDR2: SEHNR and FQNEAQ (reference sequence).

The chain combines TRBV7-9 with TRBJ2-7; TRBD1 aligns across 7 bases. CDR1 and CDR2 (germline): SEHNR, FQNEAQ (reference sequence). The length of the CDR3 is 12 residues. The V segment lost 5 bases and the J segment 8 bases; nucleotides outside the gene matches: 6. CDR3 nucleotides: TGTGCCAGCAGCCTCGAACAGGGGAAGCAGTACGTC. Amino acid sequence: CASSLEQGKQYV.

The chain couples TRBV19 to TRBJ1-3; 7 positions match TRBD1. The junction had 12 bases not matched to a gene; V was cut back by 7 bases and J by 6 bases. The length of the CDR3 is 15 residues. Germline CDR1 reads LNHDA; CDR2 reads SQIVND (reference sequence). CDR3 region: CASTKSTGTTNTIYF. As DNA, the CDR3 is TGTGCCAGTACTAAATCGACAGGGACTACAAACACCATATATTTT.

CDR3 sequence: CASRRPASAGPHTDTQYF. As DNA, the CDR3 is TGTGCCAGCAGACGCCCGGCCTCGGCGGGACCACACACAGATACGCAGTATTTT. This chain uses TRBV2 with TRBJ2-3; the D gene is possibly TRBD2 (6 bases). CDR1 and CDR2 from the germline V gene are SNHLY and FYNNEI. The CDR3 extends over 18 amino acids. Trimming removed 6 bases at V and 2 bases at J, with 24 bases between.

CDR3 residues: CASSSRGLPYNEQFF. CDR3 nucleotides: TGTGCCAGCAGCTCGAGGGGACTACCATACAATGAGCAGTTCTTC. This sequence joins TRBV28 and TRBJ2-1, with 7 bases fitting TRBD2. The CDR3 totals 15 residues. The junction had 9 bases not matched to a gene; V was cut back by 6 bases and J by 4 bases. Germline-derived CDR1 and CDR2 are MDHEN and SYDVKM.

Here the CDR3 reads CASSSRGVSAEAFF. The CDR3 DNA is TGTGCCAGCAGCTCTCGGGGGGTTAGCGCTGAAGCTTTCTTT. The chain is built from TRBV7-6 and TRBJ1-1; TRBD1 might be the D (5 bases). The CDR3 runs 14 residues. Germline V gene lookup returns CDR1 SGHVS and CDR2 FNYEAQ. Trimming removed 4 bases from V and 6 bases from J, with 15 bases in between.

The chain uses TRBV3-1 (or the pseudogene TRBV3-2) and TRBJ1-1, with D possibly TRBD1 on 5 matching bases. The CDR3 spans 13 residues. The germline gives CDR1 LGHDT, CDR2 YNNKEL (reference sequence). The V gene lost 5 bases and the J gene lost 1 base, with 8 bases spanning the gap. This chain's CDR3 is CASSVGANTEAFF. For the CDR3, the DNA is TGTGCCAGCAGCGTCGGGGCGAACACTGAAGCTTTCTTT.

CDR3 amino acids: CASSHSGLRPQHF. CDR3 nucleotide sequence: TGTGCCAGCAGCCACTCTGGTCTAAGGCCCCAGCATTTT. The chain joins TRBV3-1 (or the pseudogene TRBV3-2) to TRBJ1-5; no clear D. CDR3 length equals 13 residues. Per germline, CDR1 LGHDT and CDR2 YNNKEL (reference sequence). V was shortened by 3 bases and J by 9 bases, with 12 bases between the two germline ends.

The CDR3 loop reads CASSTLGSGRKTQYF. The CDR3 DNA reads as TGTGCCAGTAGTACCCTCGGGAGCGGGAGAAAGACCCAGTACTTC. The chain uses TRBV19 and TRBJ2-5; 8 bases are a match to TRBD2. The V and J ends lost 4 bases and 6 bases, in that order; junction bases with no gene match: 10. The CDR3 spans 15 residues. Germline CDR1 is LNHDA and CDR2 is SQIVND (reference sequence).

This rearrangement joins TRBV12-5 to TRBJ2-5, with TRBD2 identical over 7 bases. V lost 5 bases and J lost 5; bases outside the gene matches: 11. The length of the CDR3 is 15 residues. The germline V gene encodes CDR1 LGHNT and CDR2 FRNRAP. The CDR3 spells CASGPRSLGGETQYF. The CDR3 DNA follows: TGTGCTAGTGGTCCCCGGTCCCTGGGAGGGGAGACCCAGTACTTC.

V and J are TRBV27 and TRBJ1-6, with TRBD1 identical over 10 bases. J gave up 8 bases and V 4 bases, and 2 bases lay outside the gene matches. Germline CDR1 MNHEY, CDR2 SMNVEV (reference sequence). The CDR3 runs to 14 residues. The CDR3 protein is CASSSTGGHSPLHF. Written as DNA, the CDR3 is TGTGCCAGCAGTTCGACAGGGGGCCATTCACCCCTCCACTTT.

This clone was observed a single time. The V gene is TRBV18, the J gene TRBJ2-1, with no clear D. Trimming cost V 2 bases and J 4 bases, with 9 bases left between them. CDR1 and CDR2 (germline): KGHSH, LQKENI. CDR3 length: 14 residues. This CDR3 reads CASSPRQEYNEQFF. Here the CDR3 DNA reads TGTGCCAGCTCACCAAGGCAGGAATACAATGAGCAGTTCTTC.

This clone was detected only a few times. The chain couples TRBV18 to TRBJ2-2; D is ambiguous. In germline, CDR1 is KGHSH, CDR2 LQKENI. V shed 2 bases and J shed 3 bases, with 7 bases lying between them. There are 14 residues in the CDR3. CDR3 residues: CASSPDRDTGELFF. For the CDR3, the DNA is TGTGCCAGCTCACCAGATCGGGACACCGGGGAGCTGTTTTTT.

V and J are TRBV11-3 and TRBJ2-1; 9 bases are shared with TRBD2. CDR1 is SGHNT, CDR2 YENEEA, per germline. This CDR3 region has 16 residues. The trim removed 5 bases at V and 1 base at J, leaving 6 bases unmatched. The CDR3 sequence is CASSPMGLASYNEQFF. The CDR3 DNA is TGTGCCAGCAGCCCCATGGGACTAGCATCCTACAATGAGCAGTTCTTC. The variable domain in full, with the rest retrieved from reference TRBV11-3 and TRBJ2-1, is EAGVVQSPRYKIIEKKQPVAFWCNPISGHNTLYWYLQNLGQGPELLIRYENEEAVDDSQLPKDRFSAERLKGVDSTLKIQPAELGDSAVYLCASSPMGLASYNEQFFGPGTRLTVL.